The 5 T cell receptor beta chains presented below share a single source sample, sequenced in a study of blood T cell repertoires in COVID-19. Assay: immunoSEQ multiplex PCR; the TCRdb copy retains only in-frame clones and omits some. The table records 50,000 to 60,000 clones, approximately 91% of them present only once. Material for sequencing was peripheral blood. The receptors were sampled from a woman of 80 years or more with acute or convalescent COVID-19.

The chain has TRBV6-5 and TRBJ1-5, with 8 nucleotides matching TRBD1. The CDR3 is made up of 15 amino acids. The germline V gene encodes CDR1 MNHEY and CDR2 SVGAGI. V dropped 10 bases and J dropped 3; count of bases not matched to a gene: 11. The CDR3 coding sequence is TGTGCCACTGGGACAGGAATTCTTAACAATCAGCCCCAGCATTTT. It codes for CATGTGILNNQPQHF.

This sequence joins TRBV7-9 and TRBJ1-4; a possible D gene is TRBD1 (6 bases). The V and J ends lost 1 base and 4 bases respectively, with 16 bases between them. Germline assignment: CDR1 SEHNR and CDR2 FQNEAQ (reference sequence). This CDR3 spans 17 amino acids. CDR3 protein: CASSLGTGKFGNEKLFF. As DNA, the CDR3 is TGTGCCAGCAGCTTAGGTACAGGGAAGTTTGGTAATGAAAAACTGTTTTTT. The full variable domain, in which reference TRBV7-9 and TRBJ1-4 provide the parts outside the CDR3, is DTGVSQNPRHKITKRGQNVTFRCDPISEHNRLYWYRQTLGQGPEFLTYFQNEAQLEKSRLLSDRFSAERPKGSFSTLEIQRTEQGDSAMYLCASSLGTGKFGNEKLFFGSGTQLSVL.

This clone was counted a single time. The chain employs TRBV10-3 and TRBJ1-3; TRBD1 is a possible D gene (6 bases). The CDR3 has 16 residues. The germline V and J ends were trimmed by 6 bases and 0 bases, with 15 bases remaining between them. In germline, CDR1 is ENHRY, CDR2 SYGVKD. The CDR3 nucleotides are TGTGCCATCAGCCCAGGGGCCCCGGGCTCTGGAAACACCATATATTTT. This translates into CAISPGAPGSGNTIYF.

The chain employs TRBV7-9 and TRBJ2-7, with D tentatively TRBD2 (5 bases). CDR1 is SEHNR, CDR2 FQNEAQ, per germline (reference sequence). This CDR3 has 15 amino acids. Trimming took off 1 base at V and 9 bases at J, with 19 bases between the two ends. The CDR3 reads CASSLGFGLIAWQYF. The DNA for the CDR3 is TGTGCCAGCAGCTTAGGATTCGGACTGATAGCATGGCAGTACTTC.

The V call is TRBV7-2, the J call TRBJ2-7; 10 positions agree with TRBD2. V trimming: 5 bases; J trimming: 3 bases; junction bases outside the gene matches: 7. Germline V gene sequence: CDR1 SGHTA, CDR2 FQGNSA. CDR3 length equals 15 residues. The CDR3 sequence is CASSLRAGGRYEQYF. As DNA, the CDR3 is TGTGCCAGCAGCCTTAGAGCGGGAGGGCGCTACGAGCAGTACTTC.